The 25 T cell receptor beta chains below all came from one sample that was sequenced in a study of T cell repertoires in cytomegalovirus infection. No cognate antigen is known for these TCRs. TCRdb fed the reads into MiXCR, producing one record per CDR3 protein. This sample has about 700,000 distinct CDR3 sequences; roughly a third occur once, and the top ten carry roughly 18%. This specimen consisted of cultured PBMCs, obtained from culture after CMV antigen stimulation. All receptors derive from a human donor in good health (CMV status not recorded). Some clones in this sample may be carry-over from other donors' samples.

In nucleotides, the CDR3 is TGTGCCAGAAAAGGGGGGCTTGGGGATTCACCCCTCCACTTT. It codes for CARKGGLGDSPLHF. The chain uses TRBV19 and TRBJ1-6; possibly TRBD1 for D (6 bases). Trimming took 9 bases from V and 8 from J, leaving 17 bases between them. The CDR3 runs 14 residues. Germline values: CDR1 LNHDA, CDR2 SQIVND (reference sequence).

This sequence joins TRBV9 and TRBJ2-1; D remains unclear. Per the germline V gene, CDR1 is SGDLS and CDR2 is YYNGEE. CDR3 length equals 14 residues. The V gene lost 1 base and the J gene lost 5 bases, with 10 bases spanning the gap. As DNA, the CDR3 is TGTGCCAGCAGCGTATGGAGCGACCACAATGAGCAGTTCTTC. Translating it yields CASSVWSDHNEQFF.

J is TRBJ2-3 and V is TRBV19; 9 bases fit TRBD2. Germline CDR1 reads LNHDA; CDR2 reads SQIVND (reference sequence). The J segment lost 1 base and the V segment lost 7 bases, leaving 3 bases of the junction unmatched. The CDR3 contains 14 residues. The CDR3 nucleotides are TGTGCCAGTACCGCGGGGGGGCGCACAGATACGCAGTATTTT. This gives the protein CASTAGGRTDTQYF.

This clonotype was recorded at least ten times. The chain couples TRBV19 to TRBJ1-3; tentatively, D is TRBD1 (6 bases). There are 15 residues in the CDR3. The V and J ends lost 4 bases and 0 bases respectively, with 10 bases between them. Germline V gene data show CDR1 as LNHDA and CDR2 as SQIVND (reference sequence). The CDR3 here is CASSSGQSSGNTIYF. The DNA for the CDR3 is TGTGCCAGTAGTAGCGGACAGTCCTCTGGAAACACCATATATTTT.

The gene calls are TRBV25-1 and TRBJ2-5, with TRBD1 matching 7 bases. The CDR3 totals 15 residues. Germline V gene sequence: CDR1 MGHDK, CDR2 SYGVNS. The V segment lost 7 bases and the J segment 2 bases; nucleotides outside the gene matches: 10. CDR3: CASTTPGTVQETQYF. CDR3 in DNA: TGTGCCAGCACCACCCCCGGGACAGTACAAGAGACCCAGTACTTC.

The chain links TRBV12-3 or TRBV12-4 to TRBJ1-6; D is undetermined. The CDR3 is made up of 13 amino acids. V lost 3 bases and J 8 bases, leaving 8 bases between the germline ends. Written as DNA, the CDR3 is TGTGCCAGCAGTTTTGAAACAGATTCACCCCTCCACTTT. Amino acid sequence: CASSFETDSPLHF.

This chain links TRBV29-1 with TRBJ2-3; D possibly corresponds to TRBD2 (5 bases). With 2 bases removed from V and 1 base from J, the gap between germline ends came to 10 bases. Germline CDR1 is SQVTM and CDR2 is ANQGSEA. This CDR3 comprises 14 residues. CDR3 sequence reads: CSVESTRGTDTQYF. The CDR3 DNA is TGCAGCGTTGAATCTACTAGGGGCACAGATACGCAGTATTTT.

This clonotype was counted only a few times. The CDR3 sequence is CASRPGVAGVSSSYNEQFF. CDR3 bases: TGTGCCAGCAGACCGGGGGTAGCGGGGGTATCCAGCTCCTACAATGAGCAGTTCTTC. V is TRBV7-4 and J is TRBJ2-1; 9 positions agree with TRBD2. This CDR3 region has 19 residues. Germline CDR1 SGHVT, CDR2 SQSDAQ. V shed 6 bases, J shed 0 bases, and the junction held 15 bases outside the gene matches.

The rearrangement joins TRBV15 to TRBJ1-2, with unresolved D. The CDR3 covers 16 residues. Germline V CDR1 and CDR2: LNHNV, YYDKDF (reference sequence). V lost 0 bases and J lost 0, with 11 bases in between. Written as DNA, the CDR3 is TGTGCCACCAGCAGAGATAGAGGCTCCCCTAACTATGGCTACACCTTC. Encoded protein: CATSRDRGSPNYGYTF.

J is TRBJ2-3 and V is TRBV2; perhaps TRBD1 as D (5 bases). From germline, CDR1 is SNHLY and CDR2 FYNNEI. This CDR3 has 14 residues. Trimming removed 6 bases from V and 2 bases from J, with 12 bases in between. The CDR3 protein is CASRPGSDTDTQYF. The CDR3 region has the DNA TGTGCCAGCAGGCCAGGGTCCGACACAGATACGCAGTATTTT. Supplemented by reference TRBV2 and TRBJ2-3, the full variable domain reads EPEVTQTPSHQVTQMGQEVILRCVPISNHLYFYWYRQILGQKVEFLVSFYNNEISEKSEIFDDQFSVERPDGSNFTLKIRSTKLEDSAMYFCASRPGSDTDTQYFGPGTRLTVL.

Only a few counts were recorded for this clonotype. The chain has TRBV18 and TRBJ2-3, with D tentatively TRBD2 (6 bases). The CDR3 length is 16 residues. With 2 bases removed from V and 6 bases from J, the gap between germline ends came to 18 bases. Per germline, CDR1 KGHSH and CDR2 LQKENI. Here the CDR3 DNA reads TGTGCCAGCTCACCAATTTTAACAGTCGGAGGGGATACGCAGTATTTT. It specifies CASSPILTVGGDTQYF.

This clonotype came up a few times. The CDR3 loop reads CASSLAGLATSDTQYF. The CDR3 DNA follows: TGTGCCAGCAGCTTAGCGGGGTTAGCGACTTCAGATACGCAGTATTTT. The chain couples TRBV7-8 to TRBJ2-3; TRBD2 might be the D (5 bases). The CDR3 is 16 amino acids. Germline CDR1 SGHVS, CDR2 FQNEAQ. Trimming pared 0 bases from V and 4 bases from J, leaving 14 bases between.

This clonotype has a handful of counts. The chain has TRBV20-1 and TRBJ1-2; D gene uncertain. The V and J ends lost 5 bases and 0 bases respectively, with 10 bases between them. This CDR3 has 13 residues. Germline-derived CDR1 and CDR2 are DFQATT and SNEGSKA (reference sequence). CDR3 in DNA: TGCAGTGCTCCTCAGGACTCTAACTATGGCTACACCTTC. Its protein product is CSAPQDSNYGYTF.

J is TRBJ2-3 and V is TRBV2, with 7 bases aligning to TRBD1. CDR3 size: 14 residues. V lost 6 bases to trimming and J lost 6 bases; unmatched junction nucleotides: 9. Germline CDR1 and CDR2: SNHLY and FYNNEI. In DNA form, the CDR3 reads TGTGCCAGCAGGGTTACAGGGGCGGTGGATACGCAGTATTTT. It encodes CASRVTGAVDTQYF.

This clonotype was observed a few times. The V and J genes are TRBV4-2 and TRBJ2-3; no firm D call. Between the trimmed V and J ends, which lost 0 bases and 7 bases, there was a span of 14 bases. This CDR3 has 15 amino acids. Germline V gives CDR1 LGHNA, CDR2 YNFKEQ. The CDR3 loop is CASSQESDSIYTQYF. Here the CDR3 DNA reads TGTGCCAGCAGCCAAGAGAGTGACTCGATTTATACGCAGTATTTT.

The chain employs TRBV6-6 and TRBJ1-5, with D possibly being TRBD1 (6 bases). Germline-derived CDR1 and CDR2 are MNHNY and SVGAGI (reference sequence). The CDR3 length is 17 residues. V gave up 2 bases and J gave up 0 bases, with 14 bases separating them. The CDR3 nucleotides read TGTGCCAGCAGTTACAGGGGAGGACAGATTAGCAATCAGCCCCAGCATTTT. Amino acids: CASSYRGGQISNQPQHF.

V gene TRBV7-9 combines with J gene TRBJ2-7; D is undetermined. The germline V and J ends were trimmed by 2 bases and 2 bases, with 10 bases remaining between them. Germline V gene sequence: CDR1 SEHNR, CDR2 FQNEAQ (reference sequence). The CDR3 has 14 residues. CDR3 region: CASSLTAITYEQYF. The CDR3 DNA reads TGTGCCAGCAGCTTAACAGCGATTACCTACGAGCAGTACTTC.

This clonotype was counted a few times. The V and J genes are TRBV28 and TRBJ1-5; 9 bases fit TRBD1. In germline, CDR1 is MDHEN, CDR2 SYDVKM. V was clipped by 7 bases and J by 0 bases; unmatched bases: 10. The CDR3 is 17 residues long. CDR3 sequence: CASNSDRGRNSNQPQHF. The CDR3 bases are TGTGCCAGCAATTCGGACAGGGGCCGAAATAGCAATCAGCCCCAGCATTTT.

This clonotype was observed a single time. Here the CDR3 reads CASSEGSWEKLFF. CDR3 nucleotide sequence: TGCGCCAGCAGTGAAGGTTCGTGGGAAAAACTGTTTTTT. This sequence joins TRBV10-2 and TRBJ1-4; D not resolved. Trimming cost V 3 bases and J 8 bases, with 10 bases left between them. Germline V gene lookup returns CDR1 WSHSY and CDR2 SAAADI. The CDR3 runs 13 residues.

The gene calls are TRBV6-1 and TRBJ1-4; a weak D match, TRBD1 (5 bases). The V end was cut by 11 bases, the J end by 0 bases, with 10 bases between. The CDR3 totals 13 residues. Looked up from germline, CDR1 is MNHNS and CDR2 is SASEGT. In DNA, the CDR3 is TGTGCCGTAGGGGTTGCAACTAATGAAAAACTGTTTTTT. The encoded protein is CAVGVATNEKLFF.

A few counts support this clonotype. The V call is TRBV7-2, the J call TRBJ2-3; 10 bases align to TRBD2. There are 14 residues in the CDR3. The ends lost 6 bases at V and 4 bases at J; junction bases unmatched: 4. Per the germline V gene, CDR1 is SGHTA and CDR2 is FQGNSA. Here the CDR3 DNA reads TGTGCCAGCAGAAGGACTAGCGGTCCAGATACGCAGTATTTT. This encodes CASRRTSGPDTQYF.

This clonotype occurred many times. This chain joins TRBV12-3 or TRBV12-4 and TRBJ2-1; TRBD2 aligns across 12 bases. The CDR3 contains 15 residues. The V and J ends lost 2 bases and 7 bases, in that order; junction bases with no gene match: 3. The CDR3 here is CASSLRLAGGNEQFF. The CDR3 DNA follows: TGTGCCAGCAGTTTAAGGCTAGCGGGGGGGAATGAGCAGTTCTTC.

The gene calls are TRBV11-2 and TRBJ2-7; D is undetermined. CDR3 length: 15 residues. Per germline, CDR1 SGHAT and CDR2 FQNNGV. The V gene lost 2 bases and the J gene lost 3 bases, with 14 bases spanning the gap. CDR3 bases: TGTGCCAGCAGCTTAACGGGCCCCTCCGGCTACGAGCAGTACTTC. Encoded protein: CASSLTGPSGYEQYF.

This clonotype was picked up many times. The chain has TRBV7-6 and TRBJ2-2, with D possibly called TRBD1 or TRBD2 (5 bases each). There are 14 residues in the CDR3. V was pared by 0 bases and J by 8 bases, with 10 bases between. The germline gives CDR1 SGHVS, CDR2 FNYEAQ. The CDR3 coding sequence is TGTGCCAGCAGCTTAGCCGGGGCAGCTGGGGAGCTGTTTTTT. Translation: CASSLAGAAGELFF.

This clonotype was seen a handful of times. CDR3 sequence reads: CASSPQSTQYF. CDR3 nucleotide sequence: TGTGCCAGCAGCCCGCAGTCGACCCAGTACTTC. The gene calls are TRBV7-9 and TRBJ2-5; D not certain. This CDR3 region has 11 residues. The germline CDR1 and CDR2 sequences are SEHNR and FQNEAQ (reference sequence). V dropped 5 bases and J dropped 7 bases, with 8 bases sitting between them.